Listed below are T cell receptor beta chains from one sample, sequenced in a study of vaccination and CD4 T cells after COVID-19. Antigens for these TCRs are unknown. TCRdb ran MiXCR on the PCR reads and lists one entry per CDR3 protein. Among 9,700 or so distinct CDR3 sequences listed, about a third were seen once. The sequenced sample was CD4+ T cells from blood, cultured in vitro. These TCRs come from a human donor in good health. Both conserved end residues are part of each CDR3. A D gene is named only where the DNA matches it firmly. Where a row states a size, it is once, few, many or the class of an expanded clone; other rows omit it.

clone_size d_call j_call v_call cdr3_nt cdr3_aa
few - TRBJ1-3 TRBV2 TGTGCCAGCAGTGAGGGGGGTGGAAACACCATATATTTT CASSEGGGNTIYF
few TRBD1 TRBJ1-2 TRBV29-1 TGCAGCGCCCCGACAGGGGGCCCCTATGGCTACACCTTC CSAPTGGPYGYTF
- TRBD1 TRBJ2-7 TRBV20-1 TGCAGTGCGGAACAGGGGTCCTACGAGCAGTACTTC CSAEQGSYEQYF
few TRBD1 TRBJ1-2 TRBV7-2 TGTGCCAGCAGCCTTCATCGAGAGGGGGCGGTTGGCTACACCTTC CASSLHREGAVGYTF
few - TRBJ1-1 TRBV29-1 TGCAGCGTTGCCTTGAGGGGGAAATCTGAAGCTTTCTTT CSVALRGKSEAFF
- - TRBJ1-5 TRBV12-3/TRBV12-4 TGTGCCAGCAGTTTAGGACGGGGCTTTGATCAGCCCCAGCATTTT CASSLGRGFDQPQHF
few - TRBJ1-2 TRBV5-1 TGCGCCAGCACCCAGTTAGACAGAGGGCAGGGGGGCTACACCTTC CASTQLDRGQGGYTF
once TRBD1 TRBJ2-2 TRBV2 TGTGCCACCTCGGACAGGCCCACGAACACCGGGGAGCTGTTTTTT CATSDRPTNTGELFF
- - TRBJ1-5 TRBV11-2 TGTGCCAGCAGCTGGCAAGGGGGAAGCAATCAGCCCCAGCATTTT CASSWQGGSNQPQHF
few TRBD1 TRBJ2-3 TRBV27 TGTGCCAGCAGAAGGGGACAGGGGTTCACAGATACGCAGTATTTT CASRRGQGFTDTQYF
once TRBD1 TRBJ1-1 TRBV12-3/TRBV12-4 TGTGCCAGCAGTAGTCAAACAGGGGGTTACGGGATCGCTTTCTTT CASSSQTGGYGIAFF
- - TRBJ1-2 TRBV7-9 TGTGCCAGCAGCGGGGGCCTGATGGGGGAAGGGGGCTACACCTTC CASSGGLMGEGGYTF
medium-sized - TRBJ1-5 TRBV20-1 TGCAGTGCATCTACGATAGGGGTAGATCAGCCCCAGCATTTT CSASTIGVDQPQHF
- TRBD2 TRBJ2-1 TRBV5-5 TGTGCCAGCAGCTCCCTGACTAGCGGGGCTGGGGATGAGCAGTTCTTC CASSSLTSGAGDEQFF
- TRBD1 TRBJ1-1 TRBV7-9 TGTGCCAGCAGCTCCTGGACAGGGACCATGAACACTGAAGCTTTCTTT CASSSWTGTMNTEAFF
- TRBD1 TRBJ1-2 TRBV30 TGTGCCTGCTCCAGGGGGCGAGACTATGGCTACACCTTC CACSRGRDYGYTF
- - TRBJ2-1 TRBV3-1 TGTGCCAGCAGCCGTTCGGAGGGGAATGAGCAGTTCTTC CASSRSEGNEQFF
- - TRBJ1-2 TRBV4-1 TGCGCCAGCAGCCAAGAACGGACAATCGGATTATATGGCTACACCTTC CASSQERTIGLYGYTF
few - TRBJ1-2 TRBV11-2 TGTGCCAGCAGCCTAAGCCGGCCCGGCTCGGATAGTGGCTACACCTTC CASSLSRPGSDSGYTF
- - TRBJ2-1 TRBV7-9 TGTGCCAGCAGCTTAATGGGGGTTAGCTCCTACAATGAGCAGTTCTTC CASSLMGVSSYNEQFF
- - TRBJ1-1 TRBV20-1 TGCAGTATGGGGGGAATGAACACTGAAGCTTTCTTT CSMGGMNTEAFF
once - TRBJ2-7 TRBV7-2 TGTGCCAGCAGCTTGTCAGGGGCCTACGAGCAGTACTTC CASSLSGAYEQYF
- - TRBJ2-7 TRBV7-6 TGTGCCAGCAGCTTAGTCGACAGCACCTACGAGCAGTACTTC CASSLVDSTYEQYF
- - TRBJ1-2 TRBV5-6 TGTGCCAGCAGCTCAGGGAAGAGTCTAGGCTACACCTTC CASSSGKSLGYTF
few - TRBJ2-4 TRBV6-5 TGTGCCAGCAGTTTGGGGCCCAGGATAGCCAAAAACATTCAGTACTTC CASSLGPRIAKNIQYF
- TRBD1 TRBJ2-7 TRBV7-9 TGTGCCAGCAGGAGCACCGGGACAGGCAACGAGCAGTACTTC CASRSTGTGNEQYF
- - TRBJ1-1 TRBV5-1 TGCGCCAGCAGCCCGGGGACCTCAATGAACACTGAAGCTTTCTTT CASSPGTSMNTEAFF
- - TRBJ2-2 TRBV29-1 TGCAGCGTTGACAGTGTCGCGAACACCGGGGAGCTGTTTTTT CSVDSVANTGELFF
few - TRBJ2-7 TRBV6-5 TGTGCCAGCAGTTTGGGGGTAGGGTCAGGGCCCTACGAGCAGTACTTC CASSLGVGSGPYEQYF
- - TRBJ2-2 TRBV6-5 TGTGCCAGCAGTTACTCAGGAGGGACGTCAGCGAACACCGGGGAGCTGTTTTTT CASSYSGGTSANTGELFF
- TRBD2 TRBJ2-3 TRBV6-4 TGTGCCAGCAGTGACTCTAGCGGGGGGGCCACAGATACGCAGTATTTT CASSDSSGGATDTQYF
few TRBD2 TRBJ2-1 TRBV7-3 TGTGCCAGCAGCGCGGTAGCGGGGGGAAACAATGAGCAGTTCTTC CASSAVAGGNNEQFF